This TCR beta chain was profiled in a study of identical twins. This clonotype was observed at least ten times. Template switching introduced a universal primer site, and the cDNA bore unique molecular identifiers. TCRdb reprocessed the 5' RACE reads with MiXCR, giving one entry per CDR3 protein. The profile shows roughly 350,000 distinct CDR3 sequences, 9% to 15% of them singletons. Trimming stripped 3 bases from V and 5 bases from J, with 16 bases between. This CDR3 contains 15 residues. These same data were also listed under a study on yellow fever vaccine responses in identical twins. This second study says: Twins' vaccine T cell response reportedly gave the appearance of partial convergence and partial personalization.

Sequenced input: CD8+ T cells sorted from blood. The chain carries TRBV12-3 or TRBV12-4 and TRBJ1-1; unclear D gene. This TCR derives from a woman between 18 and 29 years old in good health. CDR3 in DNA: TGTGCCAGCAGTTTGGTCGTCCCGCCGTTGACTGAAGCTTTCTTT. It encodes CASSLVVPPLTEAFF.